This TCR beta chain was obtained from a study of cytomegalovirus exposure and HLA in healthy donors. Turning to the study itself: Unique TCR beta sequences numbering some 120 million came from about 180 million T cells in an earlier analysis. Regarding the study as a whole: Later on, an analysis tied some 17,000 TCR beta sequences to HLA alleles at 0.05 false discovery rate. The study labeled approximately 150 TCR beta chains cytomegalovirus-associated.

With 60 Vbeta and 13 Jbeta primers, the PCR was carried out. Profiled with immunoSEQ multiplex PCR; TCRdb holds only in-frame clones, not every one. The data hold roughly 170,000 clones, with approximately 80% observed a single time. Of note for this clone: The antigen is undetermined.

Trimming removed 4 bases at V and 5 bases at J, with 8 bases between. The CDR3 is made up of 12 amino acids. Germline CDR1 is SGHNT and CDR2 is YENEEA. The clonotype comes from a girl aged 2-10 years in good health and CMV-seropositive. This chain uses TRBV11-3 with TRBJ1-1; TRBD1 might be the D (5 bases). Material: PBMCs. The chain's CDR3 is CASSYHRTEAFF. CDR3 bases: TGTGCCAGCAGCTACCACAGGACTGAAGCTTTCTTT.